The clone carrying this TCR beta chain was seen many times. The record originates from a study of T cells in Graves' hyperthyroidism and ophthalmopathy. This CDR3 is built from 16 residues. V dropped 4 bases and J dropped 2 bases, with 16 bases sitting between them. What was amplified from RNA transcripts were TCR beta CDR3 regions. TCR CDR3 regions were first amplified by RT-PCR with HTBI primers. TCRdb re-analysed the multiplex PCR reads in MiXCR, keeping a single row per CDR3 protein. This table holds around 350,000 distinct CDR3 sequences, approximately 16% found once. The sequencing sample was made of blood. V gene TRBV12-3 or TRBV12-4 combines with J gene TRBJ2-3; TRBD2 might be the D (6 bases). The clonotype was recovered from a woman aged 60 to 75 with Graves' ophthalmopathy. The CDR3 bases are TGTGCCAGCAGTTATGGGACTGGTGGGATCACAGATACGCAGTATTTT. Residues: CASSYGTGGITDTQYF.